One sample yielded the 30 T cell receptor beta chains listed below, sequenced in a study of blood T cell repertoires in COVID-19 (dated by TCRdb to 2020 to 2021). Library preparation used the immunoSEQ multiplex PCR assay. TCRdb carries this immuneACCESS record with in-frame sequences only. Its versions omit some clonotypes, under half of them owing to an unresolved V gene in the studies checked, with the rest unexplained. The sample has 220,000 or so clones on record, less than 90% of them singletons. 5.1% of the sample rests with the top ten. The sequencing input was peripheral blood. The receptors shown here come from a woman aged 55 to 70 who had recovered from COVID-19.

The chain has TRBV3-1 (or the pseudogene TRBV3-2) and TRBJ1-1; D is undetermined. Germline V gene data show CDR1 as LGHDT and CDR2 as YNNKEL (reference sequence). This CDR3 contains 11 residues. Trimming removed 3 bases at V and 6 bases at J, with 5 bases between. The CDR3 coding sequence is TGTGCCAGCAGCCAGGGAGCTGAAGCTTTCTTT. It encodes CASSQGAEAFF.

V is TRBV4-1 and J is TRBJ2-5; the match to TRBD2 covers 7 bases. The CDR3 is made up of 14 amino acids. V trimming: 4 bases; J trimming: 7 bases; junction bases outside the gene matches: 9. Germline values: CDR1 MGHRA, CDR2 YSYEKL. The CDR3 is CASSPLSPGGTQYF. CDR3 in DNA: TGCGCCAGCAGCCCCCTGTCCCCGGGGGGGACCCAGTACTTC.

The chain links TRBV12-3 or TRBV12-4 to TRBJ2-7; perhaps TRBD1 as D (5 bases). CDR3 size: 12 residues. Trimming took 5 bases from V and 2 from J, leaving 7 bases between them. This CDR3 reads CASSVGPYEQYF. CDR3 nucleotide sequence: TGTGCCAGCAGTGTGGGGCCCTACGAGCAGTACTTC.

The V call is TRBV5-1, the J call TRBJ1-4; 7 positions match TRBD1. The CDR3 is made up of 14 amino acids. CDR1 is SGHRS, CDR2 YFSETQ, per germline. The V gene end was trimmed by 4 bases and the J gene end by 8 bases; junction bases not matched to a gene: 8. The CDR3 spells CASSVQGPEEKLFF. CDR3 nucleotide sequence: TGCGCCAGCAGCGTACAGGGGCCGGAAGAAAAACTGTTTTTT.

The rearrangement joins TRBV4-2 to TRBJ2-7; TRBD1 might be the D (6 bases). V lost 0 bases and J lost 3, with 12 bases in between. Germline assignment: CDR1 LGHNA and CDR2 YNFKEQ. CDR3 size: 15 residues. The CDR3 coding sequence is TGTGCCAGCAGCCAAGATCGGGACATTGGCTACGAGCAGTACTTC. Protein product: CASSQDRDIGYEQYF.

The J gene is TRBJ1-5, the V gene TRBV7-8; possibly TRBD1 for D (5 bases). V was clipped by 3 bases and J by 3 bases, with 9 bases between them. The CDR3 runs 14 residues. The germline V gene has CDR1 SGHVS and CDR2 FQNEAQ. Here the CDR3 DNA reads TGTGCCAGCAGCTTGGACACCCTCAATCAGCCCCAGCATTTT. Amino acid sequence: CASSLDTLNQPQHF.

This chain joins TRBV4-3 and TRBJ1-2; 9 bases line up with TRBD1. The ends lost 1 base at V and 8 bases at J; junction bases unmatched: 11. The CDR3 has 16 amino acids. CDR1 and CDR2 (germline): LGHNA, YSLEER. CDR3 nucleotide sequence: TGCGCCAGCAGCCAAGCCGGGACAGGGAGCAGATTCGGCTACACCTTC. Translating it yields CASSQAGTGSRFGYTF.

The chain has TRBV2 and TRBJ1-2; D might be TRBD1 (5 bases). V shed 7 bases and J shed 8 bases, with 20 bases lying between them. The CDR3 loop spans 14 amino acids. Germline values: CDR1 SNHLY, CDR2 FYNNEI. CDR3 in amino acids: CASTSLRGSGGYTF. DNA of the CDR3: TGTGCCAGCACCTCCCTTCGGGGGTCGGGAGGCTACACCTTC.

The chain joins TRBV5-4 to TRBJ2-3; 9 bases agree with TRBD2. Germline-derived CDR1 and CDR2 are SGHNT and YYREEE (reference sequence). V trimming: 2 bases; J trimming: 0 bases; junction bases outside the gene matches: 4. The CDR3 runs 16 residues. The CDR3 sequence: CASSFRLAGSTDTQYF. Written as DNA, the CDR3 is TGTGCCAGCAGCTTTCGTCTAGCGGGGAGCACAGATACGCAGTATTTT.

The rearrangement joins TRBV29-1 to TRBJ1-2; a possible D gene is TRBD1 (6 bases). Trimming pared 7 bases from V and 9 bases from J, leaving 27 bases between. Germline values: CDR1 SQVTM, CDR2 ANQGSEA. This CDR3 contains 15 residues. The CDR3 reads CSDRRDKSLLASYTF. As DNA, the CDR3 is TGCAGCGATCGACGGGACAAATCCCTTCTGGCGAGCTACACCTTC.

The V and J genes are TRBV29-1 and TRBJ2-5; D gene unclear. With 6 bases removed from V and 5 bases from J, the gap between germline ends came to 16 bases. There are 13 residues in the CDR3. Germline assignment: CDR1 SQVTM and CDR2 ANQGSEA. The CDR3 protein is CSVNLNLRETQYF. CDR3 DNA sequence: TGCAGCGTGAATCTGAATCTCCGGGAGACCCAGTACTTC.

This clone was seen a handful of times. Other DNA variants within this sample encode the same CDR3. This chain connects TRBV6-5 to TRBJ2-3; D not certain. The length of the CDR3 is 13 residues. Per germline, CDR1 MNHEY and CDR2 SVGAGI. Trimming cost V 4 bases and J 0 bases, with 5 bases left between them. The CDR3, as DNA: TGTGCCAGCAGTTCCCCTAGCACAGATACGCAGTATTTT. It is translated as CASSSPSTDTQYF.

The chain links TRBV7-9 to TRBJ1-1, with D tentatively TRBD1 (5 bases). Germline CDR1 SEHNR, CDR2 FQNEAQ (reference sequence). The germline V and J ends were trimmed by 1 base and 11 bases, with 17 bases remaining between them. The CDR3 is made up of 14 amino acids. The CDR3 bases are TGTGCCAGCAGCTTAGAGTTACAGGCCAAAGGGGCTTTCTTT. It encodes CASSLELQAKGAFF.

The chain combines TRBV30 with TRBJ2-7; tentatively, D is TRBD2 (5 bases). Deletions cut 0 bases from V and 3 bases from J, with 12 bases between. CDR3 length equals 14 residues. CDR1 is GTSNPN, CDR2 SVGIG, per germline (reference sequence). This chain's CDR3 is CAWSVREKDYEQYF. Written as DNA, the CDR3 is TGTGCCTGGAGTGTAAGGGAGAAAGACTACGAGCAGTACTTC.

The chain recombines TRBV12-3 or TRBV12-4 with TRBJ2-2; D gene ambiguous. This CDR3 has 12 amino acids. Trimming pared 11 bases from V and 6 bases from J, leaving 13 bases between. The CDR3 loop reads CAVRSQAGELFF. The DNA for the CDR3 is TGTGCCGTCAGGTCCCAGGCCGGGGAGCTGTTTTTT.

The rearrangement uses TRBV6-6 and TRBJ2-7; D call uncertain. The germline V and J ends were trimmed by 6 bases and 5 bases, with 8 bases remaining between them. In germline, CDR1 is MNHNY, CDR2 SVGAGI (reference sequence). This CDR3 region has 11 residues. Here the CDR3 reads CASSRGNEQYF. The CDR3 DNA is TGTGCCAGCAGCCGCGGTAACGAGCAGTACTTC.

This clone appeared a single time. The J gene is TRBJ2-2, the V gene TRBV9; D may be TRBD1 (6 bases). This CDR3 contains 16 residues. Germline assignment: CDR1 SGDLS and CDR2 YYNGEE. V lost 4 bases to trimming and J lost 0 bases, with 13 bases between them. The chain's CDR3 is CASSKDSWSNTGELFF. Written as DNA, the CDR3 is TGTGCCAGCAGCAAGGACAGTTGGTCGAACACCGGGGAGCTGTTTTTT.

This clone was counted a single time. The gene calls are TRBV13 and TRBJ2-7; the match to TRBD1 covers 10 bases. V dropped 4 bases and J dropped 2; count of bases not matched to a gene: 2. CDR1 is PRHDT and CDR2 is FYEKMQ in the germline V gene (reference sequence). This CDR3 is built from 14 residues. The chain's CDR3 is CASSSGQGTYEQYF. DNA of the CDR3: TGTGCCAGCAGCTCGGGACAGGGGACCTACGAGCAGTACTTC.

The chain combines TRBV11-2 with TRBJ1-1, with 9 bases lining up with TRBD1. The CDR3 is 13 amino acids. V trimming: 5 bases; J trimming: 5 bases; junction bases outside the gene matches: 3. Germline values: CDR1 SGHAT, CDR2 FQNNGV. The CDR3 is CASSGDRVTEAFF. As DNA, the CDR3 is TGTGCCAGCAGCGGGGACAGGGTTACTGAAGCTTTCTTT.

This chain uses TRBV19 with TRBJ2-3, with 9 bases identical to TRBD1. Per germline, CDR1 LNHDA and CDR2 SQIVND (reference sequence). The CDR3 runs to 16 residues. After removal of 5 bases from V and 2 bases from J, the junction contained 8 bases not matched to a gene. This chain's CDR3 is CASSAGWDRDTDTQYF. The CDR3 nucleotides are TGTGCCAGTAGTGCCGGGTGGGACAGGGACACAGATACGCAGTATTTT.

The genes are TRBV19 and TRBJ2-3; 7 bases align to TRBD2. Losses at the gene ends were 3 bases for V and 1 base for J; bases not matched to a gene: 4. This CDR3 is 15 amino acids long. Germline lookup yields CDR1 LNHDA and CDR2 SQIVND (reference sequence). CDR3: CASSISSGGTDTQYF. The DNA of the CDR3 is TGTGCCAGTAGTATCTCCAGCGGGGGCACAGATACGCAGTATTTT.

The J gene is TRBJ1-6, the V gene TRBV2; 7 bases fit TRBD1. The CDR3 extends over 17 amino acids. Per germline, CDR1 SNHLY and CDR2 FYNNEI. J lost 4 bases, V lost 5 bases, and 11 bases had no gene match. CDR3 nucleotide sequence: TGTGCCAGCAGTCCGAGACAGGGCCCGATATATAATTCACCCCTCCACTTT. The encoded protein is CASSPRQGPIYNSPLHF.

This chain connects TRBV2 to TRBJ2-5; a possible D gene is TRBD1 (6 bases). The length of the CDR3 is 15 residues. Germline V gene lookup returns CDR1 SNHLY and CDR2 FYNNEI. V lost 7 bases to trimming and J lost 9 bases, with 24 bases between them. The CDR3 nucleotides read TGTGCCAGCATAGGTCCAGGGGCCCGGGTCGGGGCCCAGTACTTC. It yields the protein CASIGPGARVGAQYF.

This clone was seen once. This rearrangement joins TRBV18 to TRBJ1-4, with D unresolved. The germline V gene encodes CDR1 KGHSH and CDR2 LQKENI. This CDR3 has 14 amino acids. V lost 6 bases and J 8 bases, leaving 16 bases between the germline ends. In DNA, the CDR3 is TGTGCCAGCTCCCGAGGTAGTCTCGCCGAAAAACTGTTTTTT. Translated: CASSRGSLAEKLFF. Based on the CDR3 plus reference TRBV18 and TRBJ1-4, the full variable domain is NAGVMQNPRHLVRRRGQEARLRCSPMKGHSHVYWYRQLPEEGLKFMVYLQKENIIDESGMPKERFSAEFPKEGPSILRIQQVVRGDSAAYFCASSRGSLAEKLFFGSGTQLSVL.

The sample holds one count of this clone. The chain combines TRBV9 with TRBJ2-3; perhaps TRBD2 as D (6 bases). The CDR3 contains 16 residues. Germline CDR1 is SGDLS and CDR2 is YYNGEE. Trimming shortened V by 5 bases and J by 1 base, and 17 bases separated the two germline ends. The CDR3 spells CASRPPEASGTDTQYF. The CDR3 bases are TGTGCCAGCAGACCCCCCGAGGCTAGCGGCACAGATACGCAGTATTTT.

The chain has TRBV6-5 and TRBJ1-1; TRBD1 agrees at 7 bases. This CDR3 is 14 amino acids long. Germline CDR1 and CDR2: MNHEY and SVGAGI. V was clipped by 2 bases and J by 0 bases; unmatched bases: 0. In nucleotides, the CDR3 is TGTGCCAGCAGTTACGGGACAGTGAACACTGAAGCTTTCTTT. Amino acids: CASSYGTVNTEAFF.

The V gene is TRBV12-3 or TRBV12-4, the J gene TRBJ1-4, with D possibly matching TRBD1 (6 bases). V was cut by 3 bases and J by 12 bases, with 11 bases left in between. This CDR3 contains 12 residues. The DNA for the CDR3 is TGTGCCAGCAGTTTGGGGGGGCGGGAACTGTTTTTT. The encoded protein is CASSLGGRELFF.

This chain connects TRBV29-1 to TRBJ2-3; D is ambiguous. Trimming took 5 bases from V and 4 from J, leaving 7 bases between them. The CDR3 has 11 residues. CDR1 and CDR2 (germline): SQVTM, ANQGSEA. The DNA for the CDR3 is TGCAGCGTTCACGGTGCAGATACGCAGTATTTT. The encoded protein is CSVHGADTQYF.

V usage is TRBV30 and J usage is TRBJ2-7, with 7 nucleotides matching TRBD1. This CDR3 region has 14 residues. Germline assignment: CDR1 GTSNPN and CDR2 SVGIG (reference sequence). V trimming: 0 bases; J trimming: 4 bases; junction bases outside the gene matches: 6. Written as DNA, the CDR3 is TGTGCCTGGAGTGTAAGGGGGCAGGGATACGAGCAGTACTTC. Protein: CAWSVRGQGYEQYF.

This chain connects TRBV18 to TRBJ2-5; TRBD1 matches at 7 bases. This CDR3 has 16 residues. V dropped 2 bases and J dropped 1; count of bases not matched to a gene: 7. Germline V gives CDR1 KGHSH, CDR2 LQKENI. The CDR3 protein is CASSPKGGTIQETQYF. The DNA for the CDR3 is TGTGCCAGCTCACCAAAAGGGGGCACAATCCAAGAGACCCAGTACTTC.